This T cell receptor beta chain was sequenced in a study of beta chain features in type 1 diabetes (dated by TCRdb to the late 2010s). Notes on the research overall: No differences in mean age, gender distribution, total cell number or subset yield were found between patients and healthy donors. A total of approximately 110,000,000 sorted cells were examined across all samples, and a strong correlation was observed between cell number per subset and RNA yield. In the study, TCRB repertoires of sorted circulating CD4+ T cell subsets from recently diagnosed type 1 diabetes patients were compared with those of matched healthy donors. Whereas all 30 or so donors provided naive and central memory subsets, regulatory and stem cell-like memory subsets were isolated from just 8 patients and about 8 healthy donors. Findings and caveats that apply to the study as a whole: Because cDNA was sequenced instead of genomic DNA, activated cells with high expression could be over-represented, although the groups did not differ in activation or CD3 levels. At VDJ recombination sites, type 1 diabetes patients had fewer insertions and more deleted nucleotides, which implies abnormalities in thymic rearrangement. Naive, central memory and regulatory TCRB repertoires appeared to be more similar among patients than among healthy donors. Only small numbers of individuals were included in the HLA sub-analyses, which left unresolved whether HLA type had any influence on TCRB rearrangement. Shorter templates might be favored by PCR, yet because patient and control samples were amplified and corrected together, any such skew would affect both groups equally. A moderate but significant shortening of TCRB CDR3 length was observed in type 1 diabetes patients in all four CD4+ subsets.

Based on the germline V gene, the CDR1 and CDR2 sequences are SGHRS and YFSETQ. Including cysteine and phenylalanine, the CDR3 has 13 amino acids. Only the CDR3 portion is preserved as DNA: 39 bases, with reading frame beginning at the first base. Between the V and J ends, shortened by 7 bases and 3 bases respectively, the junction contains 14 bases. The entire amount of isolated RNA was reverse transcribed using the High Capacity cDNA Reverse Transcription Kit, so the sequenced TCRB transcripts were expressed ones. Deep immunoSEQ sequencing was performed on naive, central memory and regulatory T cell samples, with an average of roughly 3.3 million total reads per sample. Sorted cells were lysed in RLT buffer, and RNA was extracted using DNase-treated RNeasy Micro or Mini kits according to cell number. To prevent cross-contamination, every cell subset was processed on its own, while patient and healthy donor samples were processed together. Using the immunoSEQ multiplex PCR, TCRB sequences were amplified from cDNA into 87-bp fragments spanning the CDR3 region. Sequencing of the amplicons was done on the Illumina HiSeq platform. On the authors' methods: Synthetic template baselines were used to correct PCR bias computationally, reads within Hamming distance 2 were collapsed together, and singletons that could not be merged were discarded. By aligning reads against IMGT, V, D and J genes, CDR3 length, and insertions or deletions at six rearrangement sites were assigned. Within each subset, clonotype counts were normalized to the number of sorted cells before true diversity and Gini coefficients were calculated with the tcR R package. Repertoire sharing was quantified using the overlap coefficient calculated on TCRB nucleotide sequences. As a proxy for the pre-selection repertoire, out-of-frame TCRB sequences from naive cells were analyzed. What TCRdb holds here is the immuneACCESS table cut down to in-frame rearrangements. Part of the clones is not present; checked against another copy, under half of the missing clones reflect an unresolved V gene, and the others are unexplained. The V and J calls and clone size were taken over from that table, and D and trimming were inferred from the DNA. The sample table contains 250,000 or so clones; only one count was recorded for just over 20% of them. More than 0.025% of the sample goes to the ten largest clones.

Each donor gave one peripheral blood draw, averaging roughly 120 mL, which was collected into heparinised tubes. A BD FACSAria II was used to sort naive, central memory, regulatory and stem cell-like memory CD4+ T cells with a panel that included CD45RO, CCR7, CD25, CD127, CD95 and CD27. A purity above 95% was achieved for all sorted populations. PBMCs were isolated immediately by Lymphoprep density gradient centrifugation and stained directly without culture. So that batch effects would be minimized, each experiment stained and sorted samples in pairs, pairing one healthy donor with one patient. About this clone itself: Its antigen is currently not known. No much larger clone is present one base from it, and per-base qualities are unavailable.

The TCR originated in a woman aged 40 to 50 with type 1 diabetes. Sequencing was carried out using naive CD4+ T cells from blood. The sample's cell subset or site label, decoded: true naive CD4+ T cells. The chain links TRBV5-1 with TRBJ2-7; TRBD2 might be the D gene, on 6 matching bases. The sequence in DNA is TGCGCCAGCGGGGGACTTAACCTCTACGAGCAGTACTTC. Translated, it reads CASGGLNLYEQYF.